The 31 T cell receptor beta chains in this list originate from one sample, sequenced in a study of cytomegalovirus exposure and HLA in healthy donors. A multiplex PCR was run with 60 Vbeta primers and 13 Jbeta primers. Only in-frame clones appear in the TCRdb table, and some are missing; sequencing was by immunoSEQ multiplex PCR. The data show roughly 110,000 clones, with about 70% seen just once and roughly 6% held by the top ten. Source material: PBMCs. Every receptor here comes from a woman in her 50s in good health and CMV-seropositive.

This clone was picked up a small number of times. The chain links TRBV5-6 to TRBJ2-7; perhaps TRBD2 as D (6 bases). Trimming removed 1 base from V and 6 bases from J, with 11 bases in between. CDR1 and CDR2 from the germline V gene are SGHDT and YYEEEE. The CDR3 is 13 amino acids. CDR3 sequence reads: CASSLFPGGEQYF. CDR3 bases: TGTGCCAGCAGCTTGTTCCCCGGGGGCGAGCAGTACTTC.

The genes are TRBV27 and TRBJ2-7, with a possible D match to TRBD1 (5 bases). The germline V and J ends were trimmed by 2 bases and 2 bases, with 10 bases remaining between them. This CDR3 is 14 amino acids long. Germline CDR1 and CDR2: MNHEY and SMNVEV (reference sequence). The CDR3 protein is CASSLGARAYEQYF. The CDR3 DNA is TGTGCCAGCAGTTTAGGGGCCAGGGCCTACGAGCAGTACTTC.

CDR3 coding DNA: TGTGCCTGGAGTGTATGGGCAGGGTACGAAAAACTGTTTTTT. Translation: CAWSVWAGYEKLFF. The chain carries TRBV30 and TRBJ1-4; D perhaps matches TRBD1 (5 bases). The ends were cut back, 0 bases at V and 8 bases at J, with 13 bases in the middle. The V gene's germline CDR1 is GTSNPN and CDR2 SVGIG (reference sequence). The CDR3 has 14 residues.

This rearrangement joins TRBV6-5 to TRBJ1-5; no firm D call. Germline V CDR1 and CDR2: MNHEY, SVGAGI. Trimming shortened V by 5 bases and J by 6 bases, and 14 bases separated the two germline ends. The CDR3 extends over 14 amino acids. The CDR3 sequence: CASSMAGGSQPQHF. CDR3 in DNA: TGTGCCAGCAGTATGGCCGGCGGTAGTCAGCCCCAGCATTTT.

The rearrangement links TRBV6-1 to TRBJ2-7; TRBD1 matches 8 bases. The V segment lost 10 bases and the J segment 2 bases; nucleotides outside the gene matches: 10. Germline-derived CDR1 and CDR2 are MNHNS and SASEGT. This CDR3 spans 14 amino acids. CDR3 sequence reads: CATMTGDHTYEQYF. CDR3 DNA sequence: TGTGCCACGATGACAGGGGATCATACCTACGAGCAGTACTTC.

V usage is TRBV19 and J usage is TRBJ1-6; 8 bases agree with TRBD1. The V gene end was trimmed by 6 bases and the J gene end by 5 bases; junction bases not matched to a gene: 6. CDR3 length: 15 residues. Germline CDR1 reads LNHDA; CDR2 reads SQIVND (reference sequence). This CDR3 reads CASRGTGPNNSPLHF. The CDR3 coding sequence is TGTGCCAGTAGAGGGACAGGCCCGAATAATTCACCCCTCCACTTT.

This clone has just a few counts. The chain joins TRBV18 to TRBJ1-4; 8 nucleotides agree with TRBD1. Germline CDR1 and CDR2: KGHSH and LQKENI. CDR3 length: 17 residues. V gave up 0 bases and J gave up 7 bases; unmatched junction bases: 10. CDR3 sequence: CASSPPNRGSYGEKLFF. DNA for the CDR3: TGTGCCAGCTCACCACCAAACAGGGGGTCCTACGGTGAAAAACTGTTTTTT.

This chain connects TRBV7-2 to TRBJ2-1; D may be TRBD2 (6 bases). Trimming took off 4 bases at V and 8 bases at J, with 15 bases between the two ends. Germline CDR1 SGHTA, CDR2 FQGNSA. This CDR3 spans 14 amino acids. DNA of the CDR3: TGTGCCAGCAGCTCCCGTCGGGGGAACGATGAGCAGTTCTTC. This encodes CASSSRRGNDEQFF.

The chain employs TRBV5-1 and TRBJ2-2; TRBD2 matches at 7 bases. Germline trimming cut 5 bases from V and 4 bases from J; bases unmatched to any gene: 8. The CDR3 runs 15 residues. Germline V gene data show CDR1 as SGHRS and CDR2 as YFSETQ. The CDR3 here is CASSTPLAATGELFF. The CDR3 DNA is TGCGCCAGCAGTACCCCTCTAGCGGCCACCGGGGAGCTGTTTTTT.

The chain joins TRBV19 to TRBJ1-6; possible D gene TRBD1, 5 bases. CDR3 length: 17 residues. V was shortened by 5 bases and J by 4 bases, with 18 bases between the two germline ends. The germline gives CDR1 LNHDA, CDR2 SQIVND (reference sequence). This CDR3 reads CASSGVDNALYNSPLHF. CDR3 sequence (DNA): TGTGCCAGTAGTGGGGTGGACAACGCTTTATATAATTCACCCCTCCACTTT.

This CDR3 reads CASSYGGNTGELFF. CDR3 nucleotide sequence: TGTGCCAGCAGCTACGGGGGGAACACCGGGGAGCTGTTTTTT. This chain links TRBV7-3 with TRBJ2-2, with D perhaps matching TRBD2 (6 bases). The CDR3 extends over 14 amino acids. V lost 4 bases, J lost 1 base, and 7 bases lay in between. Germline CDR1 and CDR2: SGHTA and FQGTGA.

The CDR3 DNA follows: TGTGCCAGCAGCCAGATGACAGGCAGGCCCCCCACTGAAGCTTTCTTT. It yields the protein CASSQMTGRPPTEAFF. The chain couples TRBV5-8 to TRBJ1-1; perhaps TRBD1 as D (6 bases). V was pared by 4 bases and J by 4 bases, with 20 bases between. CDR1 SGHTS and CDR2 YDEGEE come from the germline V gene. The CDR3 is 16 amino acids.

V gene TRBV6-6 combines with J gene TRBJ1-3; D not certain. Germline V gene data show CDR1 as MNHNY and CDR2 as SVGAGI (reference sequence). Deletions cut 5 bases from V and 0 bases from J, with 14 bases between. The CDR3 totals 16 residues. The CDR3 is CASSGQVTSSGNTIYF. Written as DNA, the CDR3 is TGTGCCAGCAGTGGCCAGGTGACGAGCTCTGGAAACACCATATATTTT.

The rearrangement uses TRBV30 and TRBJ2-3; D gene uncertain. The CDR3 has 15 residues. The V end lost 0 bases, the J end lost 2 bases, and 12 bases lay between the germline ends. Germline CDR1 reads GTSNPN; CDR2 reads SVGIG (reference sequence). CDR3 bases: TGTGCCTGGAGTGTGGTGGCCCCCCACACAGATACGCAGTATTTT. It specifies CAWSVVAPHTDTQYF.

This clone was detected only once. J is TRBJ1-2 and V is TRBV11-1, with a possible D match to TRBD1 (6 bases). The V end lost 5 bases, the J end lost 7 bases, and 17 bases lay between the germline ends. The CDR3 has 14 residues. The germline CDR1 and CDR2 sequences are SGHAT and FQDESV (reference sequence). The CDR3 DNA reads TGTGCCAGCAGCGTTACAGGGATTTACGGTGGCTACACCTTC. Its protein product is CASSVTGIYGGYTF.

In its sample, this clone was seen once. The conserved final phenylalanine or tryptophan is absent from the CDR3, which likely points to a read error. CDR3 sequence reads: CASSSGTGNSPLHL. The CDR3 DNA reads TGTGCCAGTAGTTCCGGGACTGGGAATTCACCCCTCCACCTT. The V and J genes are TRBV19 and TRBJ1-6; D is possibly TRBD1 (5 bases). Germline values: CDR1 LNHDA, CDR2 SQIVND (reference sequence). The CDR3 contains 14 residues. The germline V and J ends were trimmed by 5 bases and 7 bases, with 12 bases remaining between them.

The J gene is TRBJ1-2, the V gene TRBV28, with D possibly matching TRBD1 (5 bases). V was pared by 6 bases and J by 4 bases, with 9 bases between. The CDR3 is 12 amino acids. Germline CDR1 is MDHEN and CDR2 is SYDVKM. As DNA, the CDR3 is TGTGCCAGCAGCCAGGGAGGCTATGGCTACACCTTC. Amino acids: CASSQGGYGYTF.

V usage is TRBV19 and J usage is TRBJ2-1; D is unresolved. Trimming shortened V by 4 bases and J by 0 bases, and 16 bases separated the two germline ends. Germline loops: CDR1 LNHDA, CDR2 SQIVND (reference sequence). The CDR3 sequence is 17 residues long. The CDR3 DNA sequence: TGTGCCAGTAGTAAATTCGTAACCGGAGCCTCCTACAATGAGCAGTTCTTC. Translating gives CASSKFVTGASYNEQFF.

Regarding this clone: A junction end diverges from the germline sequence, so it may reflect a read error. The same CDR3 arises from other DNA sequences in this sample as well. The chain uses TRBV7-3 and TRBJ1-1; D remains ambiguous. CDR3 length equals 13 residues. Germline assignment: CDR1 SGHTA and CDR2 FQGTGA. Written as DNA, the CDR3 is TGTGCCAGCAGCCTAACAACTAACACTGAAGCTTTCTTT. This gives the protein CASSLTTNTEAFF.

The genes are TRBV7-9 and TRBJ2-5, with 15 bases lining up with TRBD2. In germline, CDR1 is SEHNR, CDR2 FQNEAQ (reference sequence). Trimming at V came to 3 bases and at J to 0 bases, leaving 2 bases not matched to a gene. The CDR3 runs 17 residues. The CDR3 is CASSFGTSGGYQETQYF. CDR3 bases: TGTGCCAGCAGCTTCGGGACTAGCGGGGGGTACCAAGAGACCCAGTACTTC.

The V and J genes are TRBV19 and TRBJ1-5; 9 bases are shared with TRBD1. The CDR3 has 16 amino acids. V was clipped by 4 bases and J by 2 bases; unmatched bases: 6. The germline V gene encodes CDR1 LNHDA and CDR2 SQIVND (reference sequence). The DNA of the CDR3 is TGTGCCAGTAGTACTCACAGGGGGCTGGGCAATCAGCCCCAGCATTTT. It encodes CASSTHRGLGNQPQHF.

Comments on this clone: Since no conserved phenylalanine or tryptophan closes the CDR3, a read error is the likely cause. This chain joins TRBV28 and TRBJ1-1; the D is unclear. V was clipped by 3 bases and J by 5 bases, with 7 bases between them. This CDR3 region has 12 residues. The germline V gene has CDR1 MDHEN and CDR2 SYDVKM. Here the CDR3 DNA reads TGTGCCAGCAGTTTCGGCGGAACTGAAGCTTTCCTT. This encodes CASSFGGTEAFL.

V gene TRBV7-9 combines with J gene TRBJ1-1; 7 bases fit TRBD1. This CDR3 is built from 15 residues. CDR1 is SEHNR, CDR2 FQNEAQ, per germline (reference sequence). With 5 bases clipped from V and 4 bases from J, the junction kept 10 bases outside the gene matches. The CDR3 DNA reads as TGTGCCAGCAGCGTTAGGCCAGGGGGGCGCACTGAAGCTTTCTTT. Protein: CASSVRPGGRTEAFF.

The genes are TRBV10-3 and TRBJ2-3; 8 bases map to TRBD2. With V trimmed by 5 bases and J by 0 bases, 7 bases remained unmatched. The CDR3 has 16 residues. Germline lookup yields CDR1 ENHRY and CDR2 SYGVKD. CDR3 nucleotide sequence: TGTGCCATCAGTCTAACGAGCGGGGGAAGCACAGATACGCAGTATTTT. Its protein is CAISLTSGGSTDTQYF.

This clone came up a few times. CDR3 DNA: TGTGCCAGCAGCGCCTACCGGGACACCCCTGGTGAGCAGTTCTTC. Encoded protein: CASSAYRDTPGEQFF. This chain uses TRBV11-2 with TRBJ2-1; D possibly corresponds to TRBD1 (6 bases). CDR3 length: 15 residues. Trimming pared 5 bases from V and 9 bases from J, leaving 20 bases between. Germline V gene lookup returns CDR1 SGHAT and CDR2 FQNNGV.

This clone was seen a single time. V gene TRBV19 combines with J gene TRBJ1-5; maybe TRBD1 (6 bases). The CDR3 runs 16 residues. Trimming took off 3 bases at V and 6 bases at J, with 18 bases between the two ends. Germline loops: CDR1 LNHDA, CDR2 SQIVND (reference sequence). The CDR3 protein is CASSMDPGARGQPQHF. Written as DNA, the CDR3 is TGTGCCAGTAGTATGGACCCAGGGGCTAGGGGTCAGCCCCAGCATTTT.

This chain uses TRBV28 with TRBJ2-2, with D unresolved. The ends were cut back, 11 bases at V and 4 bases at J, with 11 bases in the middle. The CDR3 loop spans 12 amino acids. Germline CDR1 and CDR2: MDHEN and SYDVKM. CDR3 in DNA: TGTGCCGGCCGAAGGAGCACCGGGGAGCTGTTTTTT. It specifies CAGRRSTGELFF.

About this clone: A junction end diverges from the germline sequence, so it may reflect a read error. The gene calls are TRBV7-9 and TRBJ1-4; D is possibly TRBD1 (5 bases). Germline V gene data show CDR1 as SEHNR and CDR2 as FQNEAQ (reference sequence). The CDR3 covers 19 residues. The CDR3 here is CASSLRSRHVGRVRERLFF. The CDR3 nucleotides read TGTGCCAGCAGCTTACGGTCGAGGCACGTTGGTCGGGTCAGGGAAAGACTGTTTTTT.

The CDR3 DNA reads as TGTGCCAGCAGTTTAGCAGTTTCCTACGAGCAGTACTTC. Its protein is CASSLAVSYEQYF. The V and J genes are TRBV27 and TRBJ2-7; D remains ambiguous. V gave up 2 bases and J gave up 1 base, with 6 bases separating them. CDR3 size: 13 residues. Per the germline V gene, CDR1 is MNHEY and CDR2 is SMNVEV (reference sequence).

The V call is TRBV9, the J call TRBJ2-3; TRBD2 matches at 10 bases. V trimming: 0 bases; J trimming: 1 base; junction bases outside the gene matches: 2. The CDR3 runs 16 residues. CDR1 is SGDLS, CDR2 YYNGEE, per germline. CDR3 sequence: CASSVGLAGGTDTQYF. DNA of the CDR3: TGTGCCAGCAGCGTAGGGCTAGCGGGGGGCACAGATACGCAGTATTTT.

The V and J genes are TRBV19 and TRBJ2-5; 8 nucleotides line up with TRBD1. Germline CDR1 is LNHDA and CDR2 is SQIVND (reference sequence). This CDR3 region has 14 residues. V lost 5 bases, J lost 5 bases, and 7 bases stayed unmatched. The CDR3 DNA is TGTGCCAGTAGTTCGACAGGGGTTTGGGAGACCCAGTACTTC. This sequence encodes CASSSTGVWETQYF.